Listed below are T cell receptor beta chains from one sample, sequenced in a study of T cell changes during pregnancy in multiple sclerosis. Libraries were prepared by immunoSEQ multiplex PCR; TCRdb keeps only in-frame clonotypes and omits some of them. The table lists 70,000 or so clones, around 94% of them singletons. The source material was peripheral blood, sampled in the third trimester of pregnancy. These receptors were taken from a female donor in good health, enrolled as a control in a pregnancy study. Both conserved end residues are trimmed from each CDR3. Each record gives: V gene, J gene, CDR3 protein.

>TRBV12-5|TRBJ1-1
ASGLEGQGSFSN
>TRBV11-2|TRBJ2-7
ASSSGQGSYEQY
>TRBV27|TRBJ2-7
ASSLRDSPYEQY
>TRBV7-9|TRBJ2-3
ASSTRQGTSTDTQY
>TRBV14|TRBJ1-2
ASSQDRRLPGGYT
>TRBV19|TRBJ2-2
ASSIDVGVANTGELF
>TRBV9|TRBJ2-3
ASSVGLHFTDTQY
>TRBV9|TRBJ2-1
ASSVVTGAAYNEQF
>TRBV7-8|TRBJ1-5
ASSDRVPAPQH
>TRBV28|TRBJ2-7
ASTSRTGVAEQY
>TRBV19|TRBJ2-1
ASSIPSGGRNEQF
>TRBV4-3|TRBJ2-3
ASSQDSGGDTQY
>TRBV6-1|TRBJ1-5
ASNPTGSNQPQH
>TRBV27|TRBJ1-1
ASSSGQVGGLAEAF
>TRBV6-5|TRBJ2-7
ASGDRVAYEQY
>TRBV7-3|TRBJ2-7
ASSLGTGGSYEQY
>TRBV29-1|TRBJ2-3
SVFESTDTQY
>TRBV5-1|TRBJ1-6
ASRPEGQGGSSYNSPLH
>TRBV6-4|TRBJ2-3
ASSVWAGGTDTQY
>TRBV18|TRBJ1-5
ASSQQGLPQH
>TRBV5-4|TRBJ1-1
ASSLGVPGQNTEAF
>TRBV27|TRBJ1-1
ASSLEAPRTAHIGGTEAF
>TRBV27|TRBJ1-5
ASSLGRDNQPQH
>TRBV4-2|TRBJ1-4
ASSPWESTNEKLF
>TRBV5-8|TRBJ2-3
ASSLAGGADTQY
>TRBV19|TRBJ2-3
ASTDGGLGPDTQY
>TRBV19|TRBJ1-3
ASSTGTVPSDSGNTIY
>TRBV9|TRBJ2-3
ASSVAGGQLTDTQY
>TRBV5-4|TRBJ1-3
ASSLGQGLVLGNTIY
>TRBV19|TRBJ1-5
ASSGRDRHQPQH
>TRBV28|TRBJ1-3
ASSSPAIQGSGNTIY
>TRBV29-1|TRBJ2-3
SVEGPSGSYTDTQY
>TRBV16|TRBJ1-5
ASSQSGVHQPQH
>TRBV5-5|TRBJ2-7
ASGWGQGDSYEQY
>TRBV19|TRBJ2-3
ASSIADTQY
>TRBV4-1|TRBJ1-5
ASSQNTGSNQPQH
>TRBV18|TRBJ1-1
ASSPLGAEAF
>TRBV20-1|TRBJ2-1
SAEGGEQF
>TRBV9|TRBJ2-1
ASSVEGGEQF
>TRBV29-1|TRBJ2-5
SALPRGRIVQETQY
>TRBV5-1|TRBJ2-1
ASSVQGGEQF
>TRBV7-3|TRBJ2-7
ASSLSGGQNYEQY
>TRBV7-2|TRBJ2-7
AHGLAPGTAAYEQY
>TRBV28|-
ASSFGGARYEQY
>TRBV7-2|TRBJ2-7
ASSLARLADGDEQY
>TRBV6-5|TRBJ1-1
ASRLTRDRGTEAF
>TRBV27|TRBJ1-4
ASSFSGGVDEKLF
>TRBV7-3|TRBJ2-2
ASSLSQGRTGELF
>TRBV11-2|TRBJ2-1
ASSSSGLAGGGLYNEQF
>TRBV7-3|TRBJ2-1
ASSQRAGGLDNEQF
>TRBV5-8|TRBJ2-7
ASAGSGVYEQY
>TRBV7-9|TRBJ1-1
ASSGIDRAEAF
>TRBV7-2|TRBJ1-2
ASSLAATNYGYT
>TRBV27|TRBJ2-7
ASSLMAGWDEQY
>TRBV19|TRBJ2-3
ASSPVGRDGTDTQY